The 26 T cell receptor beta chains in this list originate from one sample, sequenced in a study of graft-versus-host responses after intestinal transplantation. These receptors are not linked to any known antigen. Method: immunoSEQ multiplex PCR; TCRdb's copy keeps in-frame clones and lacks some. The sample lists about 120,000 clones, roughly nine tenths occurring once. The input for sequencing was unstimulated CD4+ T cells sorted from spleen or lymph node cells, taken before intestinal transplant. The receptors originated from a human donor who received an intestinal transplant.

This clone was counted a few times. The rearrangement uses TRBV6-1 and TRBJ2-7, with D perhaps TRBD2 (6 bases). V lost 5 bases, J lost 5 bases, and 13 bases lay in between. The V gene's germline CDR1 is MNHNS and CDR2 SASEGT. The CDR3 totals 13 residues. The CDR3 DNA follows: TGTGCCAGCAGTACAGGAGGGGCCCACGAGCAGTACTTC. Protein sequence: CASSTGGAHEQYF.

The chain is built from TRBV19 and TRBJ2-1; a weak D match, TRBD1 (7 bases). CDR3 size: 17 residues. Trimming cost V 3 bases and J 3 bases, with 18 bases left between them. Germline V gene lookup returns CDR1 LNHDA and CDR2 SQIVND (reference sequence). The DNA for the CDR3 is TGTGCCAGTAGTATTAAATCAGGGGGACTTAGCTACAATGAGCAGTTCTTC. It specifies CASSIKSGGLSYNEQFF.

The CDR3 coding sequence is TGTGCCAGCAGCTCCTTTCCAGGGGTAGGAAACACCATATATTTT. It specifies CASSSFPGVGNTIYF. This chain connects TRBV9 to TRBJ1-3; tentatively, D is TRBD1 (6 bases). CDR1 and CDR2 from the germline V gene are SGDLS and YYNGEE. V lost 4 bases, J lost 4 bases, and 15 bases lay in between. CDR3 length: 15 amino acids.

The V gene is TRBV18, the J gene TRBJ2-7; D gene uncertain. Trimming cost V 2 bases and J 5 bases, with 10 bases left between them. The V gene's germline CDR1 is KGHSH and CDR2 LQKENI. There are 13 residues in the CDR3. The CDR3 region has the DNA TGTGCCAGCTCACCAGGTAGGAGCGACGAGCAGTACTTC. Protein: CASSPGRSDEQYF.

This clone was recorded once. The chain joins TRBV28 to TRBJ2-3; TRBD2 agrees at 10 bases. The length of the CDR3 is 17 residues. Trimming cost V 6 bases and J 6 bases; bases outside gene matches: 15. Per the germline V gene, CDR1 is MDHEN and CDR2 is SYDVKM. DNA of the CDR3: TGTGCCAGCAGCCTGAGGAGGCTAGCGGGAGTTCGGGATACGCAGTATTTT. Its protein product is CASSLRRLAGVRDTQYF.

The rearrangement joins TRBV27 to TRBJ1-1, with 12 bases fitting TRBD1. V shed 6 bases, J shed 10 bases, and the junction held 12 bases outside the gene matches. The CDR3 is 15 residues long. Germline CDR1 reads MNHEY; CDR2 reads SMNVEV (reference sequence). The CDR3 sequence: CASRPGPGQGAVAFF. In nucleotides, the CDR3 is TGTGCCAGCAGACCAGGCCCGGGACAGGGGGCGGTAGCTTTCTTT.

This chain connects TRBV6-6 to TRBJ2-7, with TRBD1 matching over 9 bases. With V trimmed by 7 bases and J by 0 bases, 4 bases remained unmatched. Germline CDR1 reads MNHNY; CDR2 reads SVGAGI (reference sequence). The CDR3 loop spans 14 amino acids. The CDR3 protein is CASIPTGGSYEQYF. DNA of the CDR3: TGTGCCAGCATTCCGACAGGGGGCTCCTACGAGCAGTACTTC.

The chain carries TRBV2 and TRBJ1-3; D might be TRBD1 (6 bases). V was clipped by 4 bases and J by 0 bases, with 10 bases between them. CDR1 and CDR2 (germline): SNHLY, FYNNEI. The CDR3 runs 15 residues. The CDR3 DNA reads as TGTGCCAGCAGTGCACAGGGTAGCTCTGGAAACACCATATATTTT. Its translation: CASSAQGSSGNTIYF.

The CDR3 DNA sequence: TGTGCCAGCAGCTTAGTGAGGACAGCAGATACGCAGTATTTT. It yields the protein CASSLVRTADTQYF. V gene TRBV7-2 combines with J gene TRBJ2-3; possible D gene TRBD1, 6 bases. V lost 1 base and J 4 bases, leaving 9 bases between the germline ends. The germline V gene encodes CDR1 SGHTA and CDR2 FQGNSA. The CDR3 contains 14 residues. The full variable domain, in which reference TRBV7-2 and TRBJ2-3 provide the parts outside the CDR3, is GAGVSQSPSNKVTEKGKDVELRCDPISGHTALYWYRQSLGQGLEFLIYFQGNSAPDKSGLPSDRFSAERTGGSVSTLTIQRTQQEDSAVYLCASSLVRTADTQYFGPGTRLTVL.

The chain joins TRBV7-2 to TRBJ2-4, with D perhaps TRBD2 (7 bases). Trimming stripped 5 bases from V and 0 bases from J, with 14 bases between. The CDR3 consists of 16 residues. Germline CDR1 reads SGHTA; CDR2 reads FQGNSA. DNA for the CDR3: TGTGCCAGCAGCGGGGGGGGGCTCGTAGCCAAAAACATTCAGTACTTC. This translates into CASSGGGLVAKNIQYF.

V gene TRBV28 combines with J gene TRBJ2-5; 7 nucleotides line up with TRBD1. V was pared by 1 base and J by 2 bases, with 1 base of the junction left unmatched. The CDR3 consists of 14 residues. CDR1 is MDHEN, CDR2 SYDVKM, per germline. The CDR3 DNA reads TGTGCCAGCAGTTTATTACAGGGGCAAGAGACCCAGTACTTC. Amino acids: CASSLLQGQETQYF.

This chain links TRBV7-9 with TRBJ2-3; 9 bases line up with TRBD1. Trimming at V came to 5 bases and at J to 5 bases, leaving 5 bases not matched to a gene. Germline CDR1 is SEHNR and CDR2 is FQNEAQ (reference sequence). CDR3 size: 14 residues. The CDR3 coding sequence is TGTGCCAGCAGCCGGACAGGGGTAAAAGATACGCAGTATTTT. It is translated as CASSRTGVKDTQYF.

V is TRBV25-1 and J is TRBJ2-7; possibly TRBD1 for D (6 bases). Germline V gene data show CDR1 as MGHDK and CDR2 as SYGVNS. CDR3 length equals 13 residues. Between the trimmed V and J ends, which lost 5 bases and 5 bases, there was a span of 13 bases. CDR3 in amino acids: CASSTQGFDEQYF. The CDR3 region has the DNA TGTGCCAGCAGTACACAGGGTTTCGACGAGCAGTACTTC.

This clone was seen a single time. The chain couples TRBV10-1 to TRBJ2-4, with 7 positions matching TRBD1. This CDR3 contains 20 residues. Germline V CDR1 and CDR2: WNHNN, SYGVQD (reference sequence). The V and J ends lost 6 bases and 8 bases, in that order; junction bases with no gene match: 28. CDR3 nucleotides: TGCGCCAGCAGACTCAACCGAGCTATGCCTGACAGGGCCCCCATGGACATTCAGTACTTC. Its translation is CASRLNRAMPDRAPMDIQYF.

V usage is TRBV21-1 and J usage is TRBJ2-7; the table calls TRBD1, which could not be checked here. TRBV21-1 is a pseudogene. The CDR3 spans 17 residues. CDR3 sequence reads: CASRLYYRGRGSYEQYF. The CDR3 nucleotides are TGTGCCAGCAGACTGTATTACAGGGGGCGCGGGTCCTACGAGCAGTACTTC.

The chain carries TRBV4-1 and TRBJ2-2; D is possibly TRBD1 (6 bases). V shed 6 bases and J shed 1 base, with 15 bases lying between them. This CDR3 comprises 16 residues. Germline CDR1 is MGHRA and CDR2 is YSYEKL. CDR3 amino acids: CASRIVPGQNTGELFF. The CDR3 bases are TGCGCCAGCAGGATCGTTCCGGGACAGAACACCGGGGAGCTGTTTTTT.

The rearrangement joins TRBV28 to TRBJ1-1; 7 bases agree with TRBD1. The CDR3 totals 12 residues. J was trimmed by 7 bases and V by 3 bases; bases with no gene match: 2. CDR1 and CDR2 from the germline V gene are MDHEN and SYDVKM. CDR3 DNA: TGTGCCAGCAGTTTGTGGACAGGTGAAGCTTTCTTT. Translated, it gives CASSLWTGEAFF.

The chain has TRBV7-9 and TRBJ2-2; D not certain. The CDR3 runs 14 residues. The V end was cut by 1 base, the J end by 6 bases, with 9 bases between. Germline loops: CDR1 SEHNR, CDR2 FQNEAQ (reference sequence). CDR3 nucleotides: TGTGCCAGCAGCTTAGTTGCCGGGTCCGGGGAGCTGTTTTTT. Translation: CASSLVAGSGELFF.

The chain joins TRBV4-2 to TRBJ2-1; 15 bases align to TRBD2. The CDR3 extends over 18 amino acids. With 4 bases clipped from V and 6 bases from J, the junction kept 10 bases outside the gene matches. The V gene's germline CDR1 is LGHNA and CDR2 YNFKEQ. The CDR3 spells CASSRLGLAGGRVNEQFF. The CDR3 DNA sequence: TGTGCCAGCAGCCGCTTGGGACTAGCGGGAGGTCGGGTCAATGAGCAGTTCTTC.

The chain uses TRBV5-1 and TRBJ2-7; the D gene is possibly TRBD2 (6 bases). CDR3 length: 15 residues. The V end was cut by 0 bases, the J end by 2 bases, with 12 bases between. CDR1 is SGHRS, CDR2 YFSETQ, per germline. DNA for the CDR3: TGCGCCAGCAGCTTGGGGGGGGAGTCAACCTACGAGCAGTACTTC. Amino acid sequence: CASSLGGESTYEQYF.

The V gene is TRBV29-1, the J gene TRBJ2-5; D gene unclear. This CDR3 comprises 12 residues. The V end lost 6 bases, the J end lost 2 bases, and 10 bases lay between the germline ends. Germline lookup yields CDR1 SQVTM and CDR2 ANQGSEA. The CDR3 region has the DNA TGCAGCGTGGAACAGATTCAAGAGACCCAGTACTTC. Protein sequence: CSVEQIQETQYF.

The chain combines TRBV7-9 with TRBJ1-1; no clear D. Germline CDR1 is SEHNR and CDR2 is FQNEAQ (reference sequence). The CDR3 runs to 13 residues. Trimming took off 1 base at V and 4 bases at J, with 7 bases between the two ends. DNA of the CDR3: TGTGCCAGCAGCTTAGTGGAGGGCACTGAAGCTTTCTTT. It yields the protein CASSLVEGTEAFF.

This chain uses TRBV19 with TRBJ2-1, with 7 bases identical to TRBD2. The germline gives CDR1 LNHDA, CDR2 SQIVND (reference sequence). With V trimmed by 6 bases and J by 4 bases, 9 bases remained unmatched. CDR3 length equals 15 residues. Here the CDR3 DNA reads TGTGCCAGTAGCAACGGGGGGATTCTGTACAATGAGCAGTTCTTC. This encodes CASSNGGILYNEQFF.

The rearrangement uses TRBV5-1 and TRBJ1-4, with D maybe TRBD1 (6 bases). The germline V gene encodes CDR1 SGHRS and CDR2 YFSETQ. This CDR3 comprises 15 residues. Trimming took 6 bases from V and 0 from J, leaving 12 bases between them. The CDR3 coding sequence is TGCGCCAGCAAGATTGGGGACACAACTAATGAAAAACTGTTTTTT. Protein: CASKIGDTTNEKLFF. The whole variable domain, filled in from reference TRBV5-1 and TRBJ1-4, reads KAGVTQTPRYLIKTRGQQVTLSCSPISGHRSVSWYQQTPGQGLQFLFEYFSETQRNKGNFPGRFSGRQFSNSRSEMNVSTLELGDSALYLCASKIGDTTNEKLFFGSGTQLSVL.

J is TRBJ1-2 and V is TRBV5-1, with 11 bases aligning to TRBD1. The ends lost 4 bases at V and 4 bases at J; junction bases unmatched: 3. CDR1 is SGHRS and CDR2 is YFSETQ in the germline V gene. The CDR3 is 14 residues long. CDR3 loop: CASSGQGASYGYTF. The CDR3 DNA reads TGCGCCAGCAGCGGACAGGGGGCGAGCTATGGCTACACCTTC.

This chain connects TRBV27 to TRBJ1-1, with unresolved D. Germline loops: CDR1 MNHEY, CDR2 SMNVEV (reference sequence). The CDR3 length is 13 residues. The germline V and J ends were trimmed by 3 bases and 2 bases, with 7 bases remaining between them. CDR3 loop: CASSFYLNTEAFF. In nucleotides, the CDR3 is TGTGCCAGCAGTTTTTATCTAAACACTGAAGCTTTCTTT.